This TCR beta chain was identified during a study of T cells in localized non-small cell lung cancer. Worth noting for this clone: Its antigen is not identified.

Broader study findings: Appearances in adjacent lung were noted for a median roughly 58 of the top 100 tumor clones.

Trimming cost V 6 bases and J 4 bases, with 11 bases left between them. Germline V gene sequence: CDR1 SGHRS, CDR2 YFSETQ. The CDR3 sequence is 13 residues long. Measured with immunoSEQ multiplex PCR; TCRdb has only the in-frame clones, and not every one. The data show tens of thousands of clones, with more than 70% seen just once and 20% to 25% held by the top ten. The source material was peripheral blood, sampled before any cancer treatment. This chain joins TRBV5-1 and TRBJ1-3; D is perhaps TRBD1 (5 bases). This sequence was found in a woman aged 35-75 years with stage I squamous cell lung carcinoma. For the CDR3, the DNA is TGCGCCAGCAAAATGGCAGGGGGAAACACCATATATTTT. It yields the protein CASKMAGGNTIYF.